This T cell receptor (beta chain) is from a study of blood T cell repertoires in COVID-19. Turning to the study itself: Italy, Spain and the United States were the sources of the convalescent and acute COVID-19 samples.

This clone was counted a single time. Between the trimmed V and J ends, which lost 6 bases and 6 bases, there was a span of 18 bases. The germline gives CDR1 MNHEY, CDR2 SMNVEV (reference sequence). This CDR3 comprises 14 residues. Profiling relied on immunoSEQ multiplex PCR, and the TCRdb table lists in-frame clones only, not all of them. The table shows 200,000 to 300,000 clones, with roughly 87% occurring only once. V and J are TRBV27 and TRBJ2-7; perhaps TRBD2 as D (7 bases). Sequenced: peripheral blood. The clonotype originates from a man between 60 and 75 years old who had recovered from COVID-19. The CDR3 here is CASRLGGALGEQYF. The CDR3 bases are TGTGCCAGCAGGCTGGGGGGGGCCTTGGGCGAGCAGTACTTC.